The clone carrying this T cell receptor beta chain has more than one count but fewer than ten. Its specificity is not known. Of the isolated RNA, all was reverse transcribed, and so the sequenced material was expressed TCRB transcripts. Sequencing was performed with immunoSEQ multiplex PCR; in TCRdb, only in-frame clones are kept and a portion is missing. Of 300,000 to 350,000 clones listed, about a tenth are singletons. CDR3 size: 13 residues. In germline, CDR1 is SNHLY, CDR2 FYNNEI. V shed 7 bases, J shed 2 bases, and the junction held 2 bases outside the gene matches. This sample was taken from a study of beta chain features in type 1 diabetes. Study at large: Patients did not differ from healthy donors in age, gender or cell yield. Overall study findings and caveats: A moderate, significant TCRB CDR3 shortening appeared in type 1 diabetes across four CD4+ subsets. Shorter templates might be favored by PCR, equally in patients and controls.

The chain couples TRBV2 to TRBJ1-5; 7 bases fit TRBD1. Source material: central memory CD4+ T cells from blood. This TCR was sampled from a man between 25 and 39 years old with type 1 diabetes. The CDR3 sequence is CASNGQGNQPQHF. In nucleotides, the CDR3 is TGTGCCAGCAATGGACAGGGCAATCAGCCCCAGCATTTT.